This T cell receptor (beta chain) was identified in a study of T-cell reconstitution after alpha-beta-depleted transplantation in children. V was trimmed by 6 bases and J by 4 bases, leaving 16 bases between them. CDR3 size: 14 residues. The germline CDR1 and CDR2 sequences are MDHEN and SYDVKM. Findings and limits, study-wide: T cells produced anew were the main source of T-cell counts and diversity one year after transplant. Alpha-beta T cells present about two months after transplant were reported to originate from several hundred expanded graft clones. The origin of high day-60 TCRbeta diversity in some patients lay in surviving recipient T cells and thymic progenitors.

This clonotype was observed a few times. Its antigen is currently unknown. Unique molecular identifiers were incorporated into the prepared TCRbeta library. One entry per CDR3 protein results from TCRdb running MiXCR on the PCR reads. The sample records some 120,000 distinct CDR3 sequences, 10% being singletons. The sequenced sample was PBMCs, obtained before TCRalphabeta/CD19-depleted stem cell transplant. This receptor was identified in a boy aged 2 to 10 with acute lymphoblastic leukemia, due to receive a stem cell transplant. V usage is TRBV28 and J usage is TRBJ2-7; possible D gene TRBD2, 6 bases. Here the CDR3 DNA reads TGTGCCAGCAGCCTACCGGGAGAACCGTACGAGCAGTACTTC. Encoded protein: CASSLPGEPYEQYF.